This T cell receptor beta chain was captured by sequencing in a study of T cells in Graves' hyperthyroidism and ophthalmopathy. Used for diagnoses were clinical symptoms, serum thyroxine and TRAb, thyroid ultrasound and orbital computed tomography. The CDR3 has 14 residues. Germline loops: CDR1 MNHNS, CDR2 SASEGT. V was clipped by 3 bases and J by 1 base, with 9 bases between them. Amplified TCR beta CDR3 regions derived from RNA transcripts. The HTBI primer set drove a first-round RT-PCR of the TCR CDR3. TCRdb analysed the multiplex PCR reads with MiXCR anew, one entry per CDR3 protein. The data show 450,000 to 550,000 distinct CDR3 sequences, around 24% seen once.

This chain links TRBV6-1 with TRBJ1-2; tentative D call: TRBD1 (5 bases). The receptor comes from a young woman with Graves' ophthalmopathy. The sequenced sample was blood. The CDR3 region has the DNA TGTGCCAGCAGTGAGACAGCGATTAACTATGGCTACACCTTC. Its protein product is CASSETAINYGYTF.